The sample holds a few counts of the clone carrying this T cell receptor beta chain. Original methodology: Scientists estimated how many nucleated cells there were by amplifying reference gene primers. Data came from immunoSEQ multiplex PCR; TCRdb stores just in-frame clones and leaves some out. V, J and clone size are taken as reported in that table, and D and trimming were inferred from the DNA itself. The sample yields under 250,000 clones, more than 75% seen once. The data stem from a study of blood T cell repertoires in COVID-19. Background on the study: Sources were T cells, B-cell-depleted T cells, or PBMCs; the material itself was cDNA or gDNA.

Sequencing was performed on peripheral blood. The clonotype was recovered from an elderly woman with COVID-19, enrolled during active disease.

For the CDR3, the DNA is TGTGCCAGTAGTTTGGCCAGGGGGTATGGCTACACCTTC. This gives the protein CASSLARGYGYTF. V is TRBV19 and J is TRBJ1-2, with 7 bases identical to TRBD1. CDR1 is LNHDA, CDR2 SQIVND, per germline (reference sequence). The CDR3 is 13 residues long. The V segment lost 5 bases and the J segment 5 bases; nucleotides outside the gene matches: 5.